There are a few counts of the clone carrying this T cell receptor beta chain. This sample stems from a study of regulatory T cells in long-lasting Graves disease. CDR3 regions were amplified by Arm-PCR using iRepertoire HTBI primers to build TCR beta libraries. TCRdb reprocessed the multiplex PCR reads via MiXCR and lists one record per CDR3 protein. The sample has about 610,000 distinct CDR3 sequences; about 16% are singletons. CDR1 and CDR2 from the germline V gene are MNHEY and SMNVEV (reference sequence). V gave up 3 bases and J gave up 6 bases; unmatched junction bases: 6. The CDR3 has 15 amino acids. Sample time point: newly diagnosed GD, antithyroid drugs for less than 3 months. Researchers made the TCR library from RNA that was extracted from PBMCs. The sample was also linked to a second study, of T cells in Graves' hyperthyroidism and ophthalmopathy.

The chain employs TRBV27 and TRBJ1-2; TRBD1 matches 11 bases. The TCR comes from a man aged 18 to 29 with Graves disease. Sequencing was performed on peripheral blood mononuclear cells (PBMCs), taken at new diagnosis, from a patient treated with antithyroid drugs. Here the CDR3 reads CASSFFPGQGDGYTF. CDR3 DNA sequence: TGTGCCAGCAGTTTTTTTCCGGGACAGGGGGATGGCTACACCTTC.